Included here is one T cell receptor beta chain sequence, with context. A Seattle source enrolled patients during active infection and followed them longitudinally. Some clones are missing from TCRdb's copy, which holds only in-frame ones; the method was immunoSEQ multiplex PCR. The sample includes roughly 200,000 clones, 81% of them seen just once. In germline, CDR1 is MNHEY, CDR2 SVGAGI. Trimming pared 6 bases from V and 5 bases from J, leaving 10 bases between. The CDR3 has 12 residues. The entry originates in a study of blood T cell repertoires in COVID-19. Across the whole study: T cells, B-cell-depleted T cells, or PBMCs provided the cDNA or gDNA that served as material.

Input material: peripheral blood. The gene calls are TRBV6-5 and TRBJ1-1, with D possibly being TRBD1 (5 bases). This sequence originates from a woman aged 40 to 50 with COVID-19, enrolled during active disease. CDR3 in DNA: TGTGCCAGCAGCCGCAGGGTTACTGAAGCTTTCTTT. Protein: CASSRRVTEAFF.